This T cell receptor beta chain appears in the sequencing data of a study of T cell responses to AZD1222 COVID-19 vaccine (dated by TCRdb to the early 2020s). At the level of the whole study: A total of more than 230 trial participants underwent TCR sequencing, of whom more than 200 had received two doses of AZD1222 and some 25 had received two doses of the MenACWY control vaccine. Enrollment into the trials was organized by age into subgroups of 18-55, 56-69 and 70-plus years, and those subgroups contained roughly 140, 27 and 60 TCR-sequenced participants, respectively. The study at large found these results: Conclusions about previously exposed vaccinees were limited because only six or seven AZD1222 recipients were SARS-CoV-2 seropositive at baseline. The 56-69-year group was small, and its depth increase did not reach significance, likely because of low power. The whole spike protein was spanned by vaccine-associated CD4 TCRs, and dominant responses were seen in regions 160-218 and 743-854. Epitopes outside the regions mutated in the B.1.351 and B.1.1.7 variants were reportedly recognized by nearly half of the unique spike-specific TCRs. A significant rise in spike-specific TCR breadth and depth was observed after two AZD1222 doses relative to day 0 and relative to MenACWY recipients. Participants were mostly white British, with more females than males. The authors suggested clonal diversity may have been underestimated. No day 14 peak-response samples were available, so repertoires were characterized only after the peak T cell response.

In regard to this clone: No antigen is known for it. No much larger clone exists at a distance of one base, and base qualities are not known.

Reading the germline V gene gives CDR1 SGDLS and CDR2 YYNGEE. Cut back by 0 bases and 4 bases, the V and J ends lie 11 bases apart. There are 15 amino acids in the CDR3, from cysteine to phenylalanine inclusive. Of the read, only the CDR3 DNA is kept; its 45 bases are in frame from base 1. The time point label here, explained by the study, means: about 28 days (+/-7) after the second vaccine dose. In the paper's terms, the treatment or condition label means: meningococcal conjugate vaccine given as trial control. Vaccinee samples were obtained from the UK trials COV001 and COV002, which included a single-blind randomized controlled phase 2/3 trial of AZD1222 (ChAdOx1 nCoV-19) in healthy adults. Trial participant PBMC samples were collected at day 0 and day 28 after the second dose for TCRbeta chain sequencing. The CDR3 regions of human TCRbeta chains were analyzed by immunosequencing. For the original study's pipeline: Repertoire TCRs were checked for matches against a reference library of SARS-CoV-2-specific TCRs that had been generated using the MIRA antigen-specificity platform. Breadth was defined as the fraction of unique TCRs that were SARS-CoV-2-associated. Depth was defined as the fraction of total T cells that were SARS-CoV-2-associated. Using the MIRA data, every spike-specific TCR was mapped to the spike region that the TCR reacted to and assigned to either a CD4 or a CD8 class. Log10-transformed breadth and depth values were compared by one-way ANOVA with Sidak's multiple comparisons tests. Sourced from immuneACCESS, this table was stored by TCRdb with only in-frame sequences that have V and J called. A share of the clones is absent; for the studies checked, an unresolved V gene accounts for under half, and the remainder has no known explanation. The V and J calls and clone size come from that table; D and trimming were worked out from the DNA. Here the sample has 200,000 to 250,000 clones; about 94% occur a single time. Around 1.7% of the sample belongs to the ten largest clones.

The chain joins TRBV9 to TRBJ1-5; the D gene is unclear. The source of this sequence is an adult who received the MenACWY meningococcal vaccine as a control. The sequences come from peripheral blood, collected 28 days after the second dose of the MenACWY control vaccine. CDR3 sequence: CASSVGGQFNQPQHF. The sequence in DNA is TGTGCCAGCAGCGTAGGAGGCCAGTTTAATCAGCCCCAGCATTTT.